The clone carrying this TCR beta chain has just a few counts. Its specificity is not known. Sequencing used cDNA as its template, made by extracting RNA and reverse transcribing it. Method: immunoSEQ multiplex PCR; TCRdb's copy keeps in-frame clones and lacks some. The sample lists 110,000 to 150,000 clones, roughly 53% occurring once. The sample comes from a study of CD8+ T cells in alopecia areata. On the study more broadly: Those treated were given oral tofacitinib at 5 to 10 mg twice daily. Study conclusions and caveats: Shared TCR sequences were less clear between patients than in mice, possibly partly from HLA diversity.

Per the germline V gene, CDR1 is LNHDA and CDR2 is SQIVND (reference sequence). V was clipped by 4 bases and J by 6 bases, with 18 bases between them. The CDR3 consists of 15 residues. The material sequenced was CD4+ T cells sorted from blood, taken at week 0. The chain combines TRBV19 with TRBJ1-1, with D tentatively TRBD1 (5 bases). This TCR was recovered from a human donor with alopecia areata. CDR3: CASSNPSGVVAEAFF. CDR3 DNA sequence: TGTGCCAGTAGTAACCCCTCGGGGGTTGTGGCTGAAGCTTTCTTT.